The 30 T cell receptor beta chains in this list originate from one sample, sequenced in a study of cytotoxic CD8 clonotypes in ibrutinib-treated CLL. Sequencing used immunoSEQ multiplex PCR; TCRdb keeps in-frame clones, though not all of them. The sample consists of some 200,000 clones, over 55% of them appearing once. The sequenced sample was PBMCs, obtained after 24 months of ibrutinib treatment. The receptors come from a human donor with chronic lymphocytic leukemia.

This clone was detected only a few times. This chain joins TRBV30 and TRBJ1-2, with D unclear. The CDR3 has 13 amino acids. CDR1 and CDR2 (germline): GTSNPN, SVGIG (reference sequence). V was pared by 5 bases and J by 4 bases, with 14 bases between. CDR3 bases: TGTGCCTGGCGGAGTGGACTTTTCTATGGCTACACCTTC. Protein: CAWRSGLFYGYTF.

The chain has TRBV4-2 and TRBJ1-2; the D is unclear. The germline V gene encodes CDR1 LGHNA and CDR2 YNFKEQ. V was cut by 6 bases and J by 2 bases, with 16 bases left in between. This CDR3 contains 15 residues. The CDR3 DNA reads as TGTGCCAGCAGTCCAAGTGTGGGCAGGAACTATGGCTACACCTTC. Its protein product is CASSPSVGRNYGYTF.

CDR3 DNA sequence: TGTGCCAGCAGTTTACGCCGGGGACTAGCGGGAGGTCTGACTTCCTACAATGAGCAGTTCTTC. This translates into CASSLRRGLAGGLTSYNEQFF. The chain has TRBV27 and TRBJ2-1, with TRBD2 identical over 15 bases. With 2 bases clipped from V and 1 base from J, the junction kept 12 bases outside the gene matches. The CDR3 sequence is 21 residues long. CDR1 MNHEY and CDR2 SMNVEV come from the germline V gene (reference sequence).

The chain carries TRBV5-8 and TRBJ2-7; 10 positions agree with TRBD1. There are 15 residues in the CDR3. V trimming: 4 bases; J trimming: 3 bases; junction bases outside the gene matches: 7. Germline CDR1 is SGHTS and CDR2 is YDEGEE. CDR3 nucleotides: TGTGCCAGCAGCGCAGGACAGGGGGTATTCTACGAGCAGTACTTC. This codes for CASSAGQGVFYEQYF.

This clone was counted between two and nine times. The V and J genes are TRBV9 and TRBJ1-2; D uncertain. The length of the CDR3 is 12 residues. The V end was cut by 6 bases, the J end by 2 bases, with 8 bases between. Germline loops: CDR1 SGDLS, CDR2 YYNGEE. CDR3 sequence: CASTQTNYGYTF. The CDR3 DNA reads TGTGCCAGCACCCAGACGAACTATGGCTACACCTTC.

V and J are TRBV5-1 and TRBJ1-5; D not certain. V lost 4 bases and J 9 bases, leaving 11 bases between the germline ends. The CDR3 is 12 residues long. Germline V gene data show CDR1 as SGHRS and CDR2 as YFSETQ. CDR3 nucleotides: TGCGCCAGCAGCGTAAACAAGGGGCCCCAGCATTTT. The encoded protein is CASSVNKGPQHF.

This chain links TRBV11-1 with TRBJ2-1; 7 nucleotides match TRBD1. V lost 2 bases to trimming and J lost 0 bases; unmatched junction nucleotides: 1. The length of the CDR3 is 15 residues. CDR1 SGHAT and CDR2 FQDESV come from the germline V gene (reference sequence). CDR3 nucleotide sequence: TGTGCCAGCAGCTTATCAGGGGGCTCCTACAATGAGCAGTTCTTC. It encodes CASSLSGGSYNEQFF.

Remarks on this clone: One end of the junction fails to match germline, which may point to a read error. The chain is built from TRBV7-9 and TRBJ2-5, with 8 bases fitting TRBD2. The V gene's germline CDR1 is SEHNR and CDR2 FQNEAQ (reference sequence). The CDR3 has 11 residues. The CDR3 DNA reads TGTGCCAGCAGCTCCCTAGCGGGTCCAAACTTC. Amino acids: CASSSLAGPNF.

The chain joins TRBV7-2 to TRBJ2-3, with unresolved D. The CDR3 spans 12 residues. Germline-derived CDR1 and CDR2 are SGHTA and FQGNSA. Trimming removed 7 bases at V and 6 bases at J, with 11 bases between. The CDR3 DNA is TGTGCCAGCATCGTTAAGGCGGATACGCAGTATTTT. Translated: CASIVKADTQYF.

This chain links TRBV11-3 with TRBJ1-2; 9 positions agree with TRBD1. With V trimmed by 5 bases and J by 4 bases, 11 bases remained unmatched. Germline loops: CDR1 SGHNT, CDR2 YENEEA. The CDR3 is made up of 16 amino acids. CDR3 sequence reads: CASSKTHRGHVYGYTF. In nucleotides, the CDR3 is TGTGCCAGCAGCAAGACCCACAGGGGGCACGTCTATGGCTACACCTTC.

The rearrangement joins TRBV7-9 to TRBJ2-1; 16 nucleotides line up with TRBD2. V trimming: 5 bases; J trimming: 5 bases; junction bases outside the gene matches: 3. From germline, CDR1 is SEHNR and CDR2 FQNEAQ (reference sequence). This CDR3 spans 16 amino acids. This CDR3 reads CASSAGLAGGNNEQFF. CDR3 coding DNA: TGTGCCAGCAGCGCGGGACTAGCGGGAGGGAACAATGAGCAGTTCTTC.

V is TRBV6-5 and J is TRBJ2-5, with D unresolved. Trimming pared 4 bases from V and 0 bases from J, leaving 6 bases between. This CDR3 is 13 amino acids long. Per germline, CDR1 MNHEY and CDR2 SVGAGI. CDR3 region: CASSSRYQETQYF. CDR3 coding DNA: TGTGCCAGCAGTTCCCGGTACCAAGAGACCCAGTACTTC.

V usage is TRBV5-1 and J usage is TRBJ2-3, with TRBD1 as a possible D gene (5 bases). The CDR3 extends over 14 amino acids. Trimming took 0 bases from V and 4 from J, leaving 9 bases between them. Germline CDR1 is SGHRS and CDR2 is YFSETQ. The CDR3 protein is CASSLEGAPDTQYF. The DNA for the CDR3 is TGCGCCAGCAGCTTGGAAGGGGCGCCAGATACGCAGTATTTT.

This chain connects TRBV29-1 to TRBJ1-2, with D possibly matching TRBD1 (5 bases). This CDR3 is built from 14 residues. The germline gives CDR1 SQVTM, CDR2 ANQGSEA. V lost 4 bases, J lost 7 bases, and 19 bases lay in between. The CDR3: CSVGVLGQEFGYTF. As DNA, the CDR3 is TGCAGCGTTGGGGTGCTGGGGCAGGAGTTTGGCTACACCTTC.

This chain joins TRBV11-2 and TRBJ2-1; no firm D call. V gave up 5 bases and J gave up 0 bases, with 11 bases separating them. This CDR3 comprises 15 residues. Germline V lookup: CDR1 SGHAT, CDR2 FQNNGV. The DNA of the CDR3 is TGTGCCAGCAGCGACGACGGCAGCTCCTACAATGAGCAGTTCTTC. It encodes CASSDDGSSYNEQFF.

The chain employs TRBV2 and TRBJ1-2; 7 bases line up with TRBD1. Trimming cost V 6 bases and J 4 bases; bases outside gene matches: 11. This CDR3 region has 15 residues. Germline lookup yields CDR1 SNHLY and CDR2 FYNNEI. The CDR3 region has the DNA TGTGCCAGCAGAGCCGGGACAGCAAACTCCTATGGCTACACCTTC. It translates to CASRAGTANSYGYTF.

The gene calls are TRBV6-6 and TRBJ2-2; TRBD2 is a possible D gene (5 bases). The CDR3 length is 14 residues. Germline CDR1 MNHNY, CDR2 SVGAGI (reference sequence). The germline V and J ends were trimmed by 6 bases and 5 bases, with 13 bases remaining between them. CDR3 nucleotides: TGTGCCAGCAGACCACTAGGGCTTACCGGGGAGCTGTTTTTT. It encodes CASRPLGLTGELFF.

The chain is built from TRBV18 and TRBJ1-4; 8 nucleotides agree with TRBD1. The CDR3 length is 15 residues. Trimming at V came to 3 bases and at J to 8 bases, leaving 8 bases not matched to a gene. Germline V gene sequence: CDR1 KGHSH, CDR2 LQKENI. CDR3 residues: CASSPLPGGGEKLFF. CDR3 bases: TGTGCCAGCTCACCTCTTCCAGGGGGCGGAGAAAAACTGTTTTTT.

This clone was seen a few times. The chain couples TRBV7-2 to TRBJ2-7, with 7 bases matching TRBD1. Germline assignment: CDR1 SGHTA and CDR2 FQGNSA. The trim removed 5 bases at V and 3 bases at J, leaving 7 bases unmatched. This CDR3 spans 14 amino acids. CDR3 nucleotide sequence: TGTGCCAGCAGCCACTGGACAGGCCTCTACGAGCAGTACTTC. Translating it yields CASSHWTGLYEQYF.

The chain recombines TRBV19 with TRBJ1-2, with a weak D call TRBD1 (6 bases). V lost 6 bases to trimming and J lost 3 bases, with 14 bases between them. The CDR3 loop spans 14 amino acids. Per the germline V gene, CDR1 is LNHDA and CDR2 is SQIVND (reference sequence). DNA for the CDR3: TGTGCCAGTAGGGCTAGGGGGAGTGACTATGGCTACACCTTC. As protein: CASRARGSDYGYTF. Full variable domain (rest looked up from reference TRBV19 and TRBJ1-2): DGGITQSPKYLFRKEGQNVTLSCEQNLNHDAMYWYRQDPGQGLRLIYYSQIVNDFQKGDIAEGYSVSREKKESFPLTVTSAQKNPTAFYLCASRARGSDYGYTFGSGTRLTVV.

This clone was counted once. The V and J genes are TRBV7-9 and TRBJ2-1; 10 positions match TRBD2. The CDR3 spans 14 residues. Germline lookup yields CDR1 SEHNR and CDR2 FQNEAQ (reference sequence). After removal of 1 base from V and 6 bases from J, the junction contained 0 bases not matched to a gene. As DNA, the CDR3 is TGTGCCAGCAGCTTAGGGACTAGCGGCAATGAGCAGTTCTTC. Protein product: CASSLGTSGNEQFF.

The J gene is TRBJ2-1, the V gene TRBV7-9; TRBD2 matches at 11 bases. The germline V gene has CDR1 SEHNR and CDR2 FQNEAQ (reference sequence). The CDR3 covers 14 residues. After removal of 5 bases from V and 5 bases from J, the junction contained 2 bases not matched to a gene. CDR3 DNA: TGTGCCAGCAGCCGTAGCGGGAGGGACAATGAGCAGTTCTTC. This gives the protein CASSRSGRDNEQFF.

V usage is TRBV15 and J usage is TRBJ1-1; D ambiguous. This CDR3 has 15 amino acids. The V and J ends lost 0 bases and 5 bases respectively, with 13 bases between them. Looked up from germline, CDR1 is LNHNV and CDR2 is YYDKDF (reference sequence). The CDR3 DNA reads TGTGCCACCAGCAGAGAACCGGGCCAACGGACTGAAGCTTTCTTT. Translation: CATSREPGQRTEAFF.

This rearrangement joins TRBV4-1 to TRBJ2-1; a possible D gene is TRBD1 (5 bases). Trimming took off 2 bases at V and 5 bases at J, with 19 bases between the two ends. The germline V gene encodes CDR1 MGHRA and CDR2 YSYEKL. The CDR3 loop spans 17 amino acids. In DNA, the CDR3 is TGCGCCAGCAGCCAACAGGAAGTGACAGCAGAGAACAATGAGCAGTTCTTC. This encodes CASSQQEVTAENNEQFF.

The chain is built from TRBV28 and TRBJ1-2, with D possibly being TRBD1 (5 bases). Germline CDR1 MDHEN, CDR2 SYDVKM. Deletions cut 4 bases from V and 4 bases from J, with 22 bases between. CDR3 length: 17 amino acids. This CDR3 reads CASSSPPGTGAGYGYTF. DNA of the CDR3: TGTGCCAGCAGTTCACCTCCCGGGACGGGAGCCGGCTATGGCTACACCTTC.

V gene TRBV5-1 combines with J gene TRBJ1-5, with D hard to call. Trimming shortened V by 0 bases and J by 0 bases, and 10 bases separated the two germline ends. The germline CDR1 and CDR2 sequences are SGHRS and YFSETQ. This CDR3 spans 16 amino acids. CDR3 in amino acids: CASSLAPRGSNQPQHF. CDR3 nucleotides: TGCGCCAGCAGCTTGGCTCCCCGGGGTAGCAATCAGCCCCAGCATTTT.

The chain uses TRBV28 and TRBJ2-7, with a possible D match to TRBD2 (6 bases). V was cut by 7 bases and J by 1 base, with 17 bases left in between. Germline V CDR1 and CDR2: MDHEN, SYDVKM. CDR3 size: 15 residues. The DNA of the CDR3 is TGTGCCAGCAAACTCCACGGGACTCAGTCCTACGAGCAGTACTTC. Translating gives CASKLHGTQSYEQYF.

The V call is TRBV21-1, the J call TRBJ2-7; TRBD1 is the table's D call and was not checked against the DNA. TRBV21-1 is recorded as a pseudogene. The CDR3 loop spans 15 amino acids. In DNA, the CDR3 is TGTGCCAGCAGCAAGGCCCTGACAGGGGGCTACGAGCAGTACTTC. The encoded protein is CASSKALTGGYEQYF.

This chain joins TRBV11-2 and TRBJ2-3; D is ambiguous. The germline V gene has CDR1 SGHAT and CDR2 FQNNGV. The CDR3 runs to 12 residues. V gave up 5 bases and J gave up 6 bases, with 9 bases separating them. The CDR3 loop is CASSSLRDTQYF. The CDR3 region has the DNA TGTGCCAGCAGCAGTCTTCGCGATACGCAGTATTTT. The entire variable domain, with the rest obtained from reference TRBV11-2 and TRBJ2-3, is as follows: EAGVAQSPRYKIIEKRQSVAFWCNPISGHATLYWYQQILGQGPKLLIQFQNNGVVDDSQLPKDRFSAERLKGVDSTLKIQPAKLEDSAVYLCASSSLRDTQYFGPGTRLTVL.

The rearrangement joins TRBV12-5 to TRBJ1-2, with 9 bases aligning to TRBD1. The CDR3 runs 16 residues. V dropped 4 bases and J dropped 4; count of bases not matched to a gene: 10. Germline CDR1 and CDR2: LGHNT and FRNRAP. CDR3: CASGYQQGAFIYGYTF. CDR3 in DNA: TGTGCTAGTGGTTACCAACAGGGGGCGTTTATCTATGGCTACACCTTC. Looking up the rest from reference TRBV12-5 and TRBJ1-2 gives the full variable domain: DARVTQTPRHKVTEMGQEVTMRCQPILGHNTVFWYRQTMMQGLELLAYFRNRAPLDDSGMPKDRFSAEMPDATLATLKIQPSEPRDSAVYFCASGYQQGAFIYGYTFGSGTRLTVV.